These 25 T cell receptor beta chains were sequenced from one sample in a study of radiotherapy plus CTLA-4 blockade in lung cancer. Profiling relied on immunoSEQ multiplex PCR, and the TCRdb table lists in-frame clones only, not all of them. Altogether more than 100,000 clones are present, about 90% being singletons, with the ten largest covering approximately 7%. Material: peripheral blood, obtained from a patient treated with radiotherapy plus ipilimumab. These receptors all stem from a human donor with non-small cell lung cancer that progressed on radiotherapy plus ipilimumab.

The gene calls are TRBV19 and TRBJ1-3; 10 bases align to TRBD1. The CDR3 length is 17 residues. CDR1 is LNHDA, CDR2 SQIVND, per germline (reference sequence). CDR3 sequence: CASGQGDPPVSGNTIYF. CDR3 nucleotide sequence: TGTGCTTCAGGACAGGGGGACCCACCCGTATCTGGAAACACCATATATTTT.

The CDR3 region is CASSPRGGPIGEQYF. The CDR3 DNA reads TGTGCCAGCAGCCCAAGAGGAGGGCCAATCGGCGAGCAGTACTTC. V gene TRBV7-3 combines with J gene TRBJ2-7; a weak D match, TRBD2 (6 bases). Looked up from germline, CDR1 is SGHTA and CDR2 is FQGTGA. V shed 5 bases and J shed 6 bases, with 20 bases lying between them. This CDR3 has 15 amino acids.

The chain couples TRBV10-3 to TRBJ1-1, with 10 nucleotides matching TRBD1. Germline-derived CDR1 and CDR2 are ENHRY and SYGVKD. V gave up 10 bases and J gave up 3 bases; unmatched junction bases: 11. This CDR3 has 15 amino acids. The DNA for the CDR3 is TGTGCCACCAAGGACAGGGGGACATCGGACACTGAAGCTTTCTTT. It specifies CATKDRGTSDTEAFF.

J is TRBJ2-7 and V is TRBV7-3; D is possibly TRBD1 or TRBD2 (5 bases each). CDR1 is SGHTA and CDR2 is FQGTGA in the germline V gene. Trimming took off 6 bases at V and 5 bases at J, with 20 bases between the two ends. The CDR3 is made up of 15 amino acids. CDR3 nucleotides: TGTGCCAGCAGTAGAACTAGGGGTACAATCAACGAGCAGTACTTC. Translated, it gives CASSRTRGTINEQYF.

The chain joins TRBV19 to TRBJ1-3; no definite D call. Per the germline V gene, CDR1 is LNHDA and CDR2 is SQIVND (reference sequence). V lost 5 bases and J 2 bases, leaving 19 bases between the germline ends. This CDR3 is built from 17 residues. The CDR3 nucleotides are TGTGCCAGTAGTCGGGAGCAGTTCCTTTTTCCTGGAAACACCATATATTTT. Protein product: CASSREQFLFPGNTIYF.

The chain uses TRBV6-5 and TRBJ2-7; 7 nucleotides agree with TRBD2. The length of the CDR3 is 14 residues. From germline, CDR1 is MNHEY and CDR2 SVGAGI. J gave up 3 bases and V 5 bases, and 7 bases lay outside the gene matches. CDR3 sequence reads: CASSTSGTNYEQYF. CDR3 DNA: TGTGCCAGCAGTACATCCGGGACTAACTACGAGCAGTACTTC.

The rearrangement links TRBV27 to TRBJ2-7; 8 nucleotides agree with TRBD1. The trim removed 5 bases at V and 6 bases at J, leaving 12 bases unmatched. The CDR3 loop spans 15 amino acids. Germline lookup yields CDR1 MNHEY and CDR2 SMNVEV (reference sequence). The CDR3 region is CASSPSWSGGGEQYF. As DNA, the CDR3 is TGTGCCAGCAGTCCCTCTTGGTCAGGGGGCGGCGAGCAGTACTTC.

A single count supports this clone. The V and J genes are TRBV5-5 and TRBJ1-3; D call uncertain. CDR1 and CDR2 (germline): SGHKS, YYEKEE (reference sequence). CDR3 length: 12 amino acids. V lost 4 bases and J 7 bases, leaving 9 bases between the germline ends. CDR3 bases: TGTGCCAGCAGCCAAGATGGGAACACCATATATTTT. Protein product: CASSQDGNTIYF.

This clone was observed a handful of times. The CDR3 loop reads CAPAGVYGYTF. CDR3 DNA: TGTGCCCCAGCAGGGGTCTATGGCTACACCTTC. The chain carries TRBV21-1 and TRBJ1-2; the DNA was not compared with TRBD1, the D call given in the table. TRBV21-1 is noted as a pseudogene. This CDR3 has 11 amino acids.

Regarding this clone: Other nucleotide sequences in the sample specify the same CDR3. J is TRBJ1-2 and V is TRBV11-3, with unresolved D. Germline CDR1 SGHNT, CDR2 YENEEA. The CDR3 contains 13 residues. The V gene lost 3 bases and the J gene lost 1 base, with 6 bases spanning the gap. The CDR3 spells CASSLGVNYGYTF. The DNA for the CDR3 is TGTGCCAGCAGCTTGGGAGTTAACTATGGCTACACCTTC.

The chain combines TRBV28 with TRBJ1-4; D uncertain. This CDR3 region has 12 residues. CDR1 is MDHEN, CDR2 SYDVKM, per germline. Trimming took off 3 bases at V and 5 bases at J, with 4 bases between the two ends. CDR3 amino acids: CASSFGNEKLFF. CDR3 bases: TGTGCCAGCAGTTTCGGGAATGAAAAACTGTTTTTT. Based on the CDR3 plus reference TRBV28 and TRBJ1-4, the full variable domain is DVKVTQSSRYLVKRTGEKVFLECVQDMDHENMFWYRQDPGLGLRLIYFSYDVKMKEKGDIPEGYSVSREKKERFSLILESASTNQTSMYLCASSFGNEKLFFGSGTQLSVL.

The V call is TRBV5-1, the J call TRBJ2-5; 7 nucleotides agree with TRBD2. The CDR3 length is 16 residues. The V gene's germline CDR1 is SGHRS and CDR2 YFSETQ. The V and J ends lost 1 base and 3 bases, in that order; junction bases with no gene match: 9. This CDR3 is CASSLLPGGREETQYF. CDR3 nucleotides: TGCGCCAGCAGCTTGTTGCCGGGGGGTAGAGAAGAGACCCAGTACTTC. The complete variable domain, with remaining parts taken from reference TRBV5-1 and TRBJ2-5, reads KAGVTQTPRYLIKTRGQQVTLSCSPISGHRSVSWYQQTPGQGLQFLFEYFSETQRNKGNFPGRFSGRQFSNSRSEMNVSTLELGDSALYLCASSLLPGGREETQYFGPGTRLLVL.

The V and J genes are TRBV9 and TRBJ2-7; the match to TRBD2 covers 10 bases. V trimming: 0 bases; J trimming: 6 bases; junction bases outside the gene matches: 3. Looked up from germline, CDR1 is SGDLS and CDR2 is YYNGEE. The CDR3 extends over 14 amino acids. The CDR3 coding sequence is TGTGCCAGCAGCGTAGTAGCGGGAGGTCCCGAGCAGTACTTC. This sequence encodes CASSVVAGGPEQYF.

This chain links TRBV20-1 with TRBJ2-3; D is unclear. The CDR3 sequence is 11 residues long. Germline V gives CDR1 DFQATT, CDR2 SNEGSKA (reference sequence). V lost 6 bases and J lost 2, with 6 bases in between. The CDR3 DNA sequence: TGCAGTGCCAAGCTCACAGATACGCAGTATTTT. As protein: CSAKLTDTQYF.

V usage is TRBV11-3 and J usage is TRBJ2-7; 7 bases map to TRBD1. V gave up 4 bases and J gave up 3 bases; unmatched junction bases: 3. Per germline, CDR1 SGHNT and CDR2 YENEEA. This CDR3 region has 13 residues. The CDR3 is CASSSRDSYEQYF. CDR3 bases: TGTGCCAGCAGCTCCCGGGACAGCTACGAGCAGTACTTC.

The chain joins TRBV7-2 to TRBJ2-3; possible D gene TRBD2, 6 bases. Germline V CDR1 and CDR2: SGHTA, FQGNSA. This CDR3 comprises 15 residues. V lost 1 base, J lost 2 bases, and 10 bases lay in between. CDR3 amino acids: CASSLGAGTTDTQYF. CDR3 sequence (DNA): TGTGCCAGCAGCTTAGGGGCGGGAACCACAGATACGCAGTATTTT.

The V call is TRBV6-5, the J call TRBJ2-7; maybe TRBD2 (6 bases). Germline CDR1 and CDR2: MNHEY and SVGAGI. The V end lost 4 bases, the J end lost 2 bases, and 18 bases lay between the germline ends. This CDR3 is 16 amino acids long. This chain's CDR3 is CASSFLGGSDPYEQYF. The CDR3 DNA is TGTGCCAGCAGTTTCCTCGGGGGTAGCGATCCCTACGAGCAGTACTTC.

The J gene is TRBJ1-1, the V gene TRBV2; 8 nucleotides agree with TRBD1. The germline V gene encodes CDR1 SNHLY and CDR2 FYNNEI. CDR3 length equals 13 residues. Trimming at V came to 5 bases and at J to 5 bases, leaving 4 bases not matched to a gene. The CDR3 nucleotides are TGTGCCAGCAGTCAGCAGGGGGCAACTGAAGCTTTCTTT. Translation: CASSQQGATEAFF. Using reference TRBV2 and TRBJ1-1 for the parts outside the CDR3, the full variable domain is EPEVTQTPSHQVTQMGQEVILRCVPISNHLYFYWYRQILGQKVEFLVSFYNNEISEKSEIFDDQFSVERPDGSNFTLKIRSTKLEDSAMYFCASSQQGATEAFFGQGTRLTVV.

This sequence joins TRBV7-6 and TRBJ1-1; no reliable D call. The V gene lost 6 bases and the J gene lost 1 base, with 12 bases spanning the gap. The CDR3 has 14 residues. The germline CDR1 and CDR2 sequences are SGHVS and FNYEAQ. The CDR3 sequence: CASSLLAGNTEAFF. The CDR3 nucleotides read TGTGCCAGCAGTCTCTTGGCCGGGAACACTGAAGCTTTCTTT. Full variable domain (outside the CDR3, taken from reference TRBV7-6 and TRBJ1-1): GAGVSQSPRYKVTKRGQDVALRCDPISGHVSLYWYRQALGQGPEFLTYFNYEAQQDKSGLPNDRFSAERPEGSISTLTIQRTEQRDSAMYRCASSLLAGNTEAFFGQGTRLTVV.

This chain links TRBV6-1 with TRBJ2-1, with D possibly being TRBD1 or TRBD2 (5 bases each). Per the germline V gene, CDR1 is MNHNS and CDR2 is SASEGT. The length of the CDR3 is 15 residues. V was pared by 8 bases and J by 1 base, with 15 bases between. The chain's CDR3 is CASVRGGASYNEQFF. CDR3 in DNA: TGTGCCAGCGTGCGTGGGGGAGCGTCCTACAATGAGCAGTTCTTC.

V usage is TRBV6-1 and J usage is TRBJ1-2; D is perhaps TRBD1 (6 bases). The CDR3 spans 14 residues. CDR1 and CDR2 (germline): MNHNS, SASEGT. The V end lost 6 bases, the J end lost 4 bases, and 15 bases lay between the germline ends. The CDR3 region is CASSLTGWIYGYTF. The CDR3 region has the DNA TGTGCCAGCAGCCTAACAGGGTGGATCTATGGCTACACCTTC.

Concerning this clone itself: Other nucleotide sequences in the sample specify the same CDR3. The gene calls are TRBV27 and TRBJ1-1; D uncertain. V was cut by 0 bases and J by 4 bases, with 6 bases left in between. The germline V gene has CDR1 MNHEY and CDR2 SMNVEV (reference sequence). The CDR3 extends over 13 amino acids. CDR3 bases: TGTGCCAGCAGTTTATCCCGGGGCACTGAAGCTTTCTTT. Translating gives CASSLSRGTEAFF.

The chain uses TRBV6-5 and TRBJ2-7; D remains unclear. Trimming pared 5 bases from V and 0 bases from J, leaving 14 bases between. Germline CDR1 MNHEY, CDR2 SVGAGI. CDR3 size: 15 residues. CDR3 protein: CASSSRVGHSYEQYF. CDR3 sequence (DNA): TGTGCCAGCAGTAGCCGGGTGGGCCACTCCTACGAGCAGTACTTC.

V and J are TRBV7-2 and TRBJ2-2; D is undetermined. This CDR3 comprises 15 residues. Looked up from germline, CDR1 is SGHTA and CDR2 is FQGNSA. Trimming removed 3 bases at V and 7 bases at J, with 15 bases between. CDR3 coding DNA: TGTGCCAGCAGCTTGCGAGGATCTCCCGTCGGGGAGCTGTTTTTT. This translates into CASSLRGSPVGELFF.

This chain connects TRBV6-1 to TRBJ2-5, with no clear D. The CDR3 sequence is 14 residues long. Germline V gene lookup returns CDR1 MNHNS and CDR2 SASEGT. V was shortened by 6 bases and J by 1 base, with 12 bases between the two germline ends. In DNA form, the CDR3 reads TGTGCCAGCAGGCCGGGCGGCCTCCAAGAGACCCAGTACTTC. It is translated as CASRPGGLQETQYF.